Listed below are T cell receptor beta chains from one sample, sequenced in a study of OX40 agonist ivuxolimab in advanced cancers. Sequencing used immunoSEQ multiplex PCR; TCRdb keeps in-frame clones, though not all of them. The table has under 100,000 clones, 85% seen once; the top ten hold around 2.4%. This sample comprised CD4+ or CD8+ T cells sorted from blood, obtained in a trial of the OX40 agonist ivuxolimab. These receptor sequences come from an adult with an advanced solid tumor such as melanoma, head and neck, liver or kidney cancer. The CDR3 runs from the conserved cysteine through the conserved F or W. The D gene is left open where the match is weak. Part of the rows lack a size; the others show once, few, many or a class for expanded clones.

J	size	V	D	DNA	CDR3
TRBJ1-6	.	TRBV4-3	.	TGCGCCAGCAGCCAAGACCCCCAGTCCGTTGGTTCACCCCTCCACTTT	CASSQDPQSVGSPLHF
TRBJ2-7	.	TRBV6-1	.	TGTGCCAGCCACAGGTCGGGGATGACCTACGAGCAGTACTTC	CASHRSGMTYEQYF
TRBJ2-7	.	TRBV11-2	TRBD1	TGTGCCAGCAGCGCTCCCGGGACAGGGCATGATGAGCAGTACTTC	CASSAPGTGHDEQYF
TRBJ2-5	.	TRBV30	.	TGTGCCTGGCGGCAGGGTAGTGAAGAGACCCAGTACTTC	CAWRQGSEETQYF
TRBJ1-1	.	TRBV28	TRBD1	TGTGCCAGCAGTGGGTCGACAGGGGTATACACTGAAGCTTTCTTT	CASSGSTGVYTEAFF
TRBJ2-7	.	TRBV2	.	TGTGCCAGCAGTGAAGGACAAACACGGGAGCAGTACTTC	CASSEGQTREQYF
TRBJ2-1	.	TRBV4-1	.	TGCGCCAGCAGCCAAGTAGGACGCGGGGTACGATACAATGAGCAGTTCTTC	CASSQVGRGVRYNEQFF
TRBJ2-1	once	TRBV6-6	.	TGTGCCAGCCAACTAGGGTCCTACAATGAGCAGTTCTTC	CASQLGSYNEQFF
TRBJ2-5	.	TRBV15	TRBD2	TGTGCCACCAGCAGACGAAATAGCGGGGGGCAAGAGACCCAGTACTTC	CATSRRNSGGQETQYF
TRBJ2-7	.	TRBV13	.	TGTGCCAGCTCACCCCCGTTTGGCTACGAGCAGTACTTC	CASSPPFGYEQYF
TRBJ1-6	.	TRBV30	TRBD1	TGTGCCTGGAGTGTACGTGGGACAGATAATTCACCCCTCCACTTT	CAWSVRGTDNSPLHF
TRBJ1-5	.	TRBV6-5	TRBD1	TGTGCCAGCAGTTCCGGGACAGGGGTTAGCAATCAGCCCCAGCATTTT	CASSSGTGVSNQPQHF
TRBJ2-5	.	TRBV4-1	.	TGCGCCAGCAGCCAAGAAGAGACAGTCGCTTCAGAGACCCAGTACTTC	CASSQEETVASETQYF
TRBJ2-1	.	TRBV7-6	.	TGTGCCAGCAGCTTACTGATGGTAGACAAGCGCAATGAGCAGTTCTTC	CASSLLMVDKRNEQFF
TRBJ1-3	.	TRBV28	.	TGTGCCAGCAGCACGACTGGAAACACCATATATTTT	CASSTTGNTIYF
TRBJ1-6	.	TRBV30	.	TGTGCCTGGAGTGTCGTTAGCTCCTATAATTCACCCCTCCACTTT	CAWSVVSSYNSPLHF
TRBJ1-1	.	TRBV28	.	TGTGCCAGCAAAGTCGTCTCGTACGTAAAGGCCCAAGCTTTCTTT	CASKVVSYVKAQAFF
TRBJ2-5	.	TRBV7-9	TRBD2	TGTGCCAGCAGATATGGACTAGCGGGGGGAGAAGAGACCCAGTACTTC	CASRYGLAGGEETQYF
TRBJ1-6	.	TRBV6-1	.	TGTGCCAGCAATAGTATATATAATTCACCCCTCCACTTT	CASNSIYNSPLHF
TRBJ2-4	few	TRBV19	.	TGTGCCAGTATCCCCCAGTCCAAAAACATTCAGTACTTC	CASIPQSKNIQYF
TRBJ2-6	once	TRBV5-1	.	TGCGCCAGCAGCTCGGGACACGACGTTCGGGCCAACGTCCTGACTTTC	CASSSGHDVRANVLTF
TRBJ1-2	.	TRBV5-1	TRBD1	TGCGCCAGCAGCTTGTCACAGGGGGCTGGAGGCTACACCTTC	CASSLSQGAGGYTF
TRBJ1-1	.	TRBV5-1	.	TGCGCCAGCAGCTTGTTGGTGAACACTGAAGCTTTCTTT	CASSLLVNTEAFF
TRBJ2-3	.	TRBV2	TRBD2	TGTGCCAGCAGTGAGGGTTTGGGGGGGGGCACAGATACGCAGTATTTT	CASSEGLGGGTDTQYF
TRBJ1-4	.	TRBV5-1	.	TGCGCCAGCAGCCTCGGGCAGGGCCAAGAAAAACTGTTTTTT	CASSLGQGQEKLFF
TRBJ1-1	.	TRBV19	TRBD1	TGTGCCAGTGGGACAGGGCTGAACACTGAAGCTTTCTTT	CASGTGLNTEAFF
TRBJ2-7	.	TRBV6-1	.	TGTGCCAGCAGTCGTACACGCGGTAACTCCTACGAGCAGTACTTC	CASSRTRGNSYEQYF
TRBJ2-4	.	TRBV15	.	TGTGCCACCAGCAGAGTAAGGGGGGCGGCCAAAAACATTCAGTACTTC	CATSRVRGAAKNIQYF
TRBJ1-5	.	TRBV6-1	TRBD1	TGTGCCAGCAGTCCGGACAGGAATCAGCCCCAGCATTTT	CASSPDRNQPQHF
TRBJ1-2	.	TRBV4-2	.	TGTGCCAGCAGCCAAGAGCTTTCCGGGGGAGCTACTTCTTGGGGCTACACCTTC	CASSQELSGGATSWGYTF
TRBJ2-3	.	TRBV4-1	TRBD2	TGCGCCAGCAGCCAAGCGGGACTAGCAACAGATACGCAGTATTTT	CASSQAGLATDTQYF
TRBJ2-7	.	TRBV7-9	.	TGTGCCAGCAGCTTATTCGACGAGCAGTACTTC	CASSLFDEQYF
TRBJ1-4	once	TRBV18	TRBD1	TGTGCCAGCTCACCAGGGACAGGGCGGCGGGAAAAACTGTTTTTT	CASSPGTGRREKLFF
TRBJ1-2	.	TRBV27	.	TGTGCCAGCAGTTTATCTGGGGACTATGGCTACACCTTC	CASSLSGDYGYTF
TRBJ2-4	.	TRBV12-1	.	TGTGCCAGCAGCTTTGTGCTAGAGTCGCAGCGGCTAGCCAAAAACATTCAGTACTTC	CASSFVLESQRLAKNIQYF
TRBJ1-6	.	TRBV7-6	TRBD1	TGTGCCAGCAGCCTGGGACAGGGGGTCTCACCCCTCCACTTT	CASSLGQGVSPLHF
TRBJ1-1	.	TRBV2	.	TGTGCCAGCATCGTATTGAACACTGAAGCTTTCTTT	CASIVLNTEAFF
TRBJ2-2	once	TRBV21-1	.	TGTGCCAGCAGCACCCTGCTGGACAGAGTCAACACCGGGGAGCTGTTTTTT	CASSTLLDRVNTGELFF
TRBJ2-5	.	TRBV5-1	TRBD2	TGCGCCAGCAGCTTGGTGGGGGGGTTCGGAGAGACCCAGTACTTC	CASSLVGGFGETQYF
TRBJ2-3	.	TRBV19	TRBD1	TGTGCCAGTAGCAAGGGACAGGGGATTGGCACAGATACGCAGTATTTT	CASSKGQGIGTDTQYF
TRBJ2-3	once	TRBV7-9	TRBD1	TGTGCCAGCAGCTCTGACAGGGGGCCGGCAGATACGCAGTATTTT	CASSSDRGPADTQYF
TRBJ2-5	.	TRBV6-5	.	TGTGCCAGCAGTTACGGTCCGGGACGGCAAGAGACCCAGTACTTC	CASSYGPGRQETQYF
TRBJ2-1	.	TRBV6-5	.	TGTGCCAGCATGCCGACTCGCTCCTACAATGAGCAGTTCTTC	CASMPTRSYNEQFF
TRBJ1-4	.	TRBV10-3	.	TGTGCCATCAGTGAAGGTCAGAATAATGAAAAACTGTTTTTT	CAISEGQNNEKLFF
TRBJ2-7	.	TRBV29-1	TRBD1	TGCAGCGCTGGACAGGGGTCAGGCGAGCAGTACTTC	CSAGQGSGEQYF
TRBJ1-2	.	TRBV19	TRBD1	TGTGCCAGTAAAACCGGACAGGGCCGAGGAGCCTATGGCTACACCTTC	CASKTGQGRGAYGYTF
TRBJ1-3	.	TRBV7-9	.	TGTGCCAGCAGACGACTCAGGGCCGGAAACACCATATATTTT	CASRRLRAGNTIYF
TRBJ2-1	.	TRBV19	.	TGTGCCAGTAGTATTACGCAGGGCTCCTACAATGAGCAGTTCTTC	CASSITQGSYNEQFF
TRBJ1-1	.	TRBV5-3	TRBD1	TGTGCCAGAAGCTCTCAGCGGGACAGGGGGCAGGGGACTGAAGCTTTCTTT	CARSSQRDRGQGTEAFF
TRBJ1-5	.	TRBV11-3	TRBD1	TGTGCCAGCAGCTTAGGACAGGGGGGCAATCAGCCCCAGCATTTT	CASSLGQGGNQPQHF